This is a list of T cell receptor beta chains from one sample in a study of Graves' ophthalmopathy and Graves' hyperthyroidism. TCRdb re-called the multiplex PCR reads through MiXCR, storing one row per CDR3 protein. The sample has 500,000 to 800,000 distinct CDR3 sequences, about two fifths seen once. Sequencing used peripheral blood. These receptor sequences come from an adult man with Graves' ophthalmopathy. The CDR3 runs from the conserved cysteine through the conserved F or W. D genes are given only for firm matches. Clone size, where shown, is once, few, many, or a class for clones that have expanded.

v_gene	j_gene	abundance	d_gene	CDR3nt	CDR3aa
TRBV25-1	TRBJ1-5	many	-	TGTGCCAGCAGTGAAGGAGGGGGGGGCAATCAGCCCCAGCATTTT	CASSEGGGGNQPQHF
TRBV10-3	TRBJ2-2	-	-	TGTGCCATCAGTGAGCGGGACACCGGGGAGCTGTTTTTT	CAISERDTGELFF
TRBV13	TRBJ2-7	few	-	TGTGCCAGCAGTATAGGGCCTAGCGCCTCCTCCTACGAGCAGTACTTC	CASSIGPSASSYEQYF
TRBV7-9	TRBJ2-6	-	TRBD2	TGTGCCAGCAGTTCATTGGGACTAGGGGCCAACGTCCTGACTTTC	CASSSLGLGANVLTF
TRBV7-2	TRBJ1-5	many	-	TGTGCCAGCAGCCTGGGTCGTAATCAGCCCCAGCATTTT	CASSLGRNQPQHF
TRBV20-1	TRBJ1-1	many	-	TGCAGTGCTCCCCGAGGGGACACTGAAGCTTTCTTT	CSAPRGDTEAFF
TRBV29-1	TRBJ1-2	-	-	TGCAGCGTCGTGGGACTAGCGGTCTACACCTTC	CSVVGLAVYTF
TRBV20-1	TRBJ2-5	-	TRBD1	TGCAGTGCTAGAAATGCGGGACAGGGAGAAGAGACCCAGTACTTC	CSARNAGQGEETQYF
TRBV10-3	TRBJ2-5	-	TRBD1	TGTGCCATCAGTGAGGACAGGGAGGAGACCCAGTACTTC	CAISEDREETQYF
TRBV10-3	TRBJ2-5	-	TRBD1	TGTGCCATCAGTGGGAGACAGGGGGGGCAAGAGACCCAGTACTTC	CAISGRQGGQETQYF
TRBV4-3	TRBJ2-7	many	-	TGCGCCAGCAGCCAAGTAGAGGGACGCGAGCAGTACTTC	CASSQVEGREQYF
TRBV6-6	TRBJ1-1	many	-	TGTGCCAGCAGTTCCTGGGGGCTGGCTTTCTTT	CASSSWGLAFF
TRBV9	TRBJ2-2	few	-	TGTGCCAGCAGCGAGGGAGCTGCCACCGGGGAGCTGTTTTTT	CASSEGAATGELFF
TRBV6-5	TRBJ2-7	-	-	TGTGCCAGCAGTTACTCGTCCGGGACGGGCTACGAGCAGTACTTC	CASSYSSGTGYEQYF
TRBV7-9	TRBJ1-6	many	-	TGTGCCAGCAGCTCGGCACAGGGAAATTCACCCCTCCACTTT	CASSSAQGNSPLHF
TRBV10-3	TRBJ2-7	-	TRBD2	TGTGCCATCAGGCTAGCGGGGGGCACCTCCTACGAGCAGTACTTC	CAIRLAGGTSYEQYF
TRBV29-1	TRBJ2-2	-	-	TGCAGCGTTGAAGGGATAGCTCCCAGGGTGGGGGAGCTGTTTTTT	CSVEGIAPRVGELFF
TRBV6-6	TRBJ1-1	-	-	TGTGCCAGCAGTCTCGGGATAAACACTGAAGCTTTCTTT	CASSLGINTEAFF
TRBV7-3	TRBJ2-2	many	-	TGTGCCAGCGCCTTACAGCCACTTGCGAACACCGGGGAGCTGTTTTTT	CASALQPLANTGELFF
TRBV9	TRBJ2-5	-	TRBD2	TGTGCCAGCAGCACACTTACAAAAAGCGGGAGTGAGACCCAGTACTTC	CASSTLTKSGSETQYF
TRBV7-2	TRBJ2-7	-	TRBD1	TGTGCCAGCAGCTTAGTGCAGGGGGCTGGTTACGAGCAGTACTTC	CASSLVQGAGYEQYF
TRBV11-2	TRBJ2-7	-	TRBD2	TGTGCCAGCAGCTTAGATAGCGGGAGTCTCTCCTACGAGCAGTACTTC	CASSLDSGSLSYEQYF
TRBV9	TRBJ2-2	-	TRBD2	TGTGCCAGCAGCTCCCTGAGCGGGGGGGCGTGGACCGGGGAGCTGTTTTTT	CASSSLSGGAWTGELFF
TRBV7-9	TRBJ1-2	few	TRBD1	TGTGCCAGCAGCCAAGACAGGGGCATCCATGGCTACACCTTC	CASSQDRGIHGYTF
TRBV24-1	TRBJ2-2	-	-	TGTGCCACCAGCCATGGGGGCGGCCTCACCGGGGAGCTGTTTTTT	CATSHGGGLTGELFF
TRBV2	TRBJ2-2	many	-	TGTGCCAGCAGCAGGGAAACCGGGGAGCTGTTTTTT	CASSRETGELFF
TRBV7-9	TRBJ1-3	-	-	TGTGCCAACAGCTTCAGAAGCTCTGGAAACACCATATATTTT	CANSFRSSGNTIYF
TRBV5-1	TRBJ1-2	many	TRBD1	TGCGCCAGCAGCATGGACAGGGATAACTATGGCTACACCTTC	CASSMDRDNYGYTF
TRBV2	TRBJ1-5	-	-	TGTGCCAGCAGTGGGGGCAGCGGTAATCAGCCCCAGCATTTT	CASSGGSGNQPQHF
TRBV12-3/TRBV12-4	TRBJ1-5	many	-	TGTGCCAGCAGTTCCCGGGACGGATGGGGGCCCCAGCATTTT	CASSSRDGWGPQHF
TRBV24-1	TRBJ1-1	-	-	TGTGCCACCAGTTACTCCCTGAACACTGAAGCTTTCTTT	CATSYSLNTEAFF
TRBV29-1	TRBJ2-2	-	-	TGCAGCTTGGCCGCGGTTGCGAACACCGGGGAGCTGTTTTTT	CSLAAVANTGELFF
TRBV10-3	TRBJ2-7	-	TRBD1	TGTGCCATCAGTTACGCCGGGACAGGGGGCTACGAGCAGTACTTC	CAISYAGTGGYEQYF
TRBV20-1	TRBJ1-3	many	-	TGCAGTGCCAGGGACACAGCAAAGGGAAACACCATATATTTT	CSARDTAKGNTIYF
TRBV9	TRBJ1-2	few	-	TGTGCCAGCTCGCCGAGGGACGGAGTGAACTATGGCTACACCTTC	CASSPRDGVNYGYTF
TRBV2	TRBJ1-4	few	TRBD1	TGTGCCAGCATGACAGGGGGAGCAACTAATGAAAAACTGTTTTTT	CASMTGGATNEKLFF
TRBV5-8	TRBJ2-5	-	TRBD2	TGTGCCAGCAGCCCGGCTAGCGGGGAAGAGACCCAGTACTTC	CASSPASGEETQYF
TRBV7-2	TRBJ2-6	few	-	TGTGCCAGCAGCCAAGATCCTGACTCTGGGGCCAACGTCCTGACTTTC	CASSQDPDSGANVLTF
TRBV5-1	TRBJ2-2	-	-	-	CASSLNSGSSGANVLTFGAGGLFF
TRBV2	TRBJ2-6	-	-	TGTGCCGGCACGCGCGAGGCCAACGTCCTGAGTTTC	CAGTREANVLSF
TRBV19	TRBJ2-2	-	TRBD2	TGTGCCAGTAGTCCGGGACTAGCGACTATGGGGGAGCTGTTTTTT	CASSPGLATMGELFF
TRBV19	TRBJ2-7	many	-	TGTGCCAGTAGTATCATCGTGGGAGAGCCTTACGAGCAGTACTTC	CASSIIVGEPYEQYF
TRBV30	TRBJ1-5	few	-	TGTGCCTGGACAAGGTCAGGGGATCAGCCCCAGCATTTT	CAWTRSGDQPQHF
TRBV7-9	TRBJ1-6	-	-	TGTGCCAGCAGCTCTGGAAGGATGGGTCCCCTCCACTTT	CASSSGRMGPLHF
TRBV7-9	TRBJ2-6	-	-	TGTGCCAGCAGCCTCCGGGCCCCTGGGGCCAACGTCCTGACTTTC	CASSLRAPGANVLTF